This T cell receptor beta chain comes out of a study of shared clonotypes between healthy human individuals. Execution of the assay was at deep level. Libraries were prepared by immunoSEQ multiplex PCR; TCRdb keeps only in-frame clonotypes and omits some of them. The repertoire holds some 470,000 clones, with about three quarters as singletons. About this clone: Its antigen is still unknown.

Findings and caveats of the study: Only blood underwent sampling, and tissue repertoires likely differ. Clonotype sharing across donors was expected to vary with sequencing depth.

This TCR came from a woman aged 40-49 years in good health. Some clones in this sample may be carry-over from other donors' samples. Sample: PBMCs.

The CDR3 sequence is CASSGMTGRTEAFF. CDR3 nucleotides: TGTGCCAGCAGCGGGATGACAGGGAGGACTGAAGCTTTCTTT. V gene TRBV7-2 combines with J gene TRBJ1-1; 7 bases are shared with TRBD1. The CDR3 is made up of 14 amino acids. With V trimmed by 5 bases and J by 5 bases, 8 bases remained unmatched. Germline V gene lookup returns CDR1 SGHTA and CDR2 FQGNSA. Based on the CDR3 plus reference TRBV7-2 and TRBJ1-1, the full variable domain is GAGVSQSPSNKVTEKGKDVELRCDPISGHTALYWYRQSLGQGLEFLIYFQGNSAPDKSGLPSDRFSAERTGGSVSTLTIQRTQQEDSAVYLCASSGMTGRTEAFFGQGTRLTVV.